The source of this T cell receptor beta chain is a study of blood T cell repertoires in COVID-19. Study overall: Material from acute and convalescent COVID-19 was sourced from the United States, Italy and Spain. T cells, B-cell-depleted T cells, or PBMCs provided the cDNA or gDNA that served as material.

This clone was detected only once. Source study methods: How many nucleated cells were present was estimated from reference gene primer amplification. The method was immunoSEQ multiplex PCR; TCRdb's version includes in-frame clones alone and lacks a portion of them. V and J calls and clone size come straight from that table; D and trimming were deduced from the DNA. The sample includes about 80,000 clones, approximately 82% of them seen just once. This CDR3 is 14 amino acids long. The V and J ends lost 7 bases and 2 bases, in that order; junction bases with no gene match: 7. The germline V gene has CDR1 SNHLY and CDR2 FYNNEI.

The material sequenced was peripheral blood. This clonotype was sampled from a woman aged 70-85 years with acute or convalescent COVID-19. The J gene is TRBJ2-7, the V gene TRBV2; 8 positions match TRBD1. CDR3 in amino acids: CASNGQGVAYEQYF. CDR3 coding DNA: TGTGCCAGCAACGGACAGGGAGTAGCCTACGAGCAGTACTTC.